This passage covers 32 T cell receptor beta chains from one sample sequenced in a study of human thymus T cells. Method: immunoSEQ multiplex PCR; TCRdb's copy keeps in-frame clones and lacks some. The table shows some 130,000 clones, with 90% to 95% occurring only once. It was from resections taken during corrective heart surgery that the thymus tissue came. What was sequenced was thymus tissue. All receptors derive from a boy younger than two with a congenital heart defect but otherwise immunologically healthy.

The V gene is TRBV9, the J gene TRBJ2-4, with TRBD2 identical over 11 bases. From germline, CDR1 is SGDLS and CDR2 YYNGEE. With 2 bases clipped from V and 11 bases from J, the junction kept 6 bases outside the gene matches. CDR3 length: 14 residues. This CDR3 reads CASSVSGGAGVQYF. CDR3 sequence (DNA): TGTGCCAGCAGCGTTAGCGGGGGGGCCGGGGTTCAGTACTTC.

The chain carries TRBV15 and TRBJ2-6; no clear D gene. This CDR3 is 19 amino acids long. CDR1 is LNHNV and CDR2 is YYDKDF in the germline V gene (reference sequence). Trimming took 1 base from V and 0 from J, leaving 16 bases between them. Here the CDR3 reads CATSRATDGHLSGANVLTF. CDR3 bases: TGTGCCACCAGCAGAGCGACGGACGGCCACCTCTCTGGGGCCAACGTCCTGACTTTC.

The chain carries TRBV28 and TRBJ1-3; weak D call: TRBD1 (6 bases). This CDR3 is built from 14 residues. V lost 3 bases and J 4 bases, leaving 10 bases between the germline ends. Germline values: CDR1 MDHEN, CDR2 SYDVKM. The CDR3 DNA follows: TGTGCCAGCAGTTTTCGGCAGGGGGGAAACACCATATATTTT. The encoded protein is CASSFRQGGNTIYF.

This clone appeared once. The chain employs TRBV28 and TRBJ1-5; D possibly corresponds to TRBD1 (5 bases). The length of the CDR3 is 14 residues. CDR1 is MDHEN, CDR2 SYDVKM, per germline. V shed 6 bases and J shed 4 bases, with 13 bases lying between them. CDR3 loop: CASSQSGGNQPQHF. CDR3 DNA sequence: TGTGCCAGCAGCCAAAGCGGGGGGAATCAGCCCCAGCATTTT. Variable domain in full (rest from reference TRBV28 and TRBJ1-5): DVKVTQSSRYLVKRTGEKVFLECVQDMDHENMFWYRQDPGLGLRLIYFSYDVKMKEKGDIPEGYSVSREKKERFSLILESASTNQTSMYLCASSQSGGNQPQHFGDGTRLSIL.

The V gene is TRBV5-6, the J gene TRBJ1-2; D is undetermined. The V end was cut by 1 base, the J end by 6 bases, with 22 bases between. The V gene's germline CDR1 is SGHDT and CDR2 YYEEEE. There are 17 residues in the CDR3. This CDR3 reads CASSLKGLKGFGDGYTF. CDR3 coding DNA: TGTGCCAGCAGCTTGAAAGGTCTAAAGGGTTTTGGGGATGGCTACACCTTC.

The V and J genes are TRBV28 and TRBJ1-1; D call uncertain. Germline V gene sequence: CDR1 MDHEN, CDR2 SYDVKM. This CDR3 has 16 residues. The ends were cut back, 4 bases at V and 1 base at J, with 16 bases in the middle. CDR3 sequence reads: CASSSKRHEANTEAFF. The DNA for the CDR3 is TGTGCCAGCAGTTCCAAACGACACGAGGCGAACACTGAAGCTTTCTTT.

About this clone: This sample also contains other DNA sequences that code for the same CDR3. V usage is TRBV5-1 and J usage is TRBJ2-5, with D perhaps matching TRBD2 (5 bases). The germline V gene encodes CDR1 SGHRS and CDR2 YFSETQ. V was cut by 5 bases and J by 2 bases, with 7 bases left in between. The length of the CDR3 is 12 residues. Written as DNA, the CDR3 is TGCGCCAGCAGGGGAGTACAAGAGACCCAGTACTTC. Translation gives CASRGVQETQYF.

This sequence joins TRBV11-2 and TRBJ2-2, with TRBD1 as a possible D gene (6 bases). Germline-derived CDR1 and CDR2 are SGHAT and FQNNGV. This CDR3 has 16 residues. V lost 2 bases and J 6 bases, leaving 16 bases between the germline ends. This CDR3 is CASSLPPPTGPGELFF. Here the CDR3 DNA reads TGTGCCAGCAGCTTACCTCCACCGACAGGACCCGGGGAGCTGTTTTTT.

This chain's CDR3 is CASSRPQNHEKLFF. Written as DNA, the CDR3 is TGTGCCAGCAGTCGCCCCCAAAACCATGAAAAACTGTTTTTT. The gene calls are TRBV28 and TRBJ1-4; D gene unclear. CDR1 and CDR2 from the germline V gene are MDHEN and SYDVKM. The CDR3 extends over 14 amino acids. V dropped 5 bases and J dropped 6 bases, with 13 bases sitting between them.

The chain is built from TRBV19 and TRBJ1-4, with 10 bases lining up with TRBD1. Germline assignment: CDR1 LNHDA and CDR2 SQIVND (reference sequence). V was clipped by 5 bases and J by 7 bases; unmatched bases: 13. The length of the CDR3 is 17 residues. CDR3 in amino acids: CASSPWDRGLGFEKLFF. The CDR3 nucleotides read TGTGCCAGTAGTCCGTGGGACAGGGGCCTTGGGTTTGAAAAACTGTTTTTT.

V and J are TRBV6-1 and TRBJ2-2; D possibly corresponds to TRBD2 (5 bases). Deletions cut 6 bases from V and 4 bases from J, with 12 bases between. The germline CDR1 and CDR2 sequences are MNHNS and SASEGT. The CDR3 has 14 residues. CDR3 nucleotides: TGTGCCAGCAGCCCTGTACGGGGCACCGGGGAGCTGTTTTTT. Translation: CASSPVRGTGELFF.

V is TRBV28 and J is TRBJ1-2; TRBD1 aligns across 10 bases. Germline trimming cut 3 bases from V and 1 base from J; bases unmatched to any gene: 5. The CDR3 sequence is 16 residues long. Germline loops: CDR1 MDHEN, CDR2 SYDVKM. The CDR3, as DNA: TGTGCCAGCAGTTTCCCCGACAGGGGGCTTAACTATGGCTACACCTTC. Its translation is CASSFPDRGLNYGYTF.

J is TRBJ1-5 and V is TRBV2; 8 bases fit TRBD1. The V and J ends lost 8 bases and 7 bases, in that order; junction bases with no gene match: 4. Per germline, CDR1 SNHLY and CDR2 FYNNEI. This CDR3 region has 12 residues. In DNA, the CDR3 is TGTGCCAGCGGACAGGGTGGACAGCCCCAGCATTTT. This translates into CASGQGGQPQHF.

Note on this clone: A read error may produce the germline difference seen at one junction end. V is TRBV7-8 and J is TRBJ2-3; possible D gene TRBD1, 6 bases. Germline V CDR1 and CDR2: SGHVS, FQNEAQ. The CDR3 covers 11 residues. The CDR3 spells CASSSEVDRDF. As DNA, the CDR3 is TGTGCCAGCAGCTCCGAGGTGGACAGAGATTTT.

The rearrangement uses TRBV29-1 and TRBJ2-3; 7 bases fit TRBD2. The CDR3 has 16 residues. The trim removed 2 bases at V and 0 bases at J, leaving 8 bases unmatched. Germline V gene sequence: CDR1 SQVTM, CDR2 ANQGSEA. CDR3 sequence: CSVERPSGTSTDTQYF. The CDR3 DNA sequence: TGCAGCGTTGAACGCCCTAGCGGCACTAGCACAGATACGCAGTATTTT.

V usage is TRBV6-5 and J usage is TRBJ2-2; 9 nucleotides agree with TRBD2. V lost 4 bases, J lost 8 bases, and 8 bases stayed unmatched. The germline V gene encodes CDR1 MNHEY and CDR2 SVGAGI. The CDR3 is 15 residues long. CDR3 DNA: TGTGCCAGCAGTTCCCTAGCGGGGACCTTTGGGGAGCTGTTTTTT. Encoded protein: CASSSLAGTFGELFF.

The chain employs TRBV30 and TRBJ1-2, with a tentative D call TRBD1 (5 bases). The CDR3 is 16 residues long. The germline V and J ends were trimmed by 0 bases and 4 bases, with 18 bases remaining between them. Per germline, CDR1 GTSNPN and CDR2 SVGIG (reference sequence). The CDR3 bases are TGTGCCTGGAGTGTAACCCCTGCGGGGGAGGTCTATGGCTACACCTTC. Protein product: CAWSVTPAGEVYGYTF.

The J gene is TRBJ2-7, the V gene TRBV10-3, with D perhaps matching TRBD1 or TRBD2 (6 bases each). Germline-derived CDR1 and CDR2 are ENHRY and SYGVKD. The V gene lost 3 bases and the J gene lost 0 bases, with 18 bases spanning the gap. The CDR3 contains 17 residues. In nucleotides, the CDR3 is TGTGCCATCAGTGAATCGTGGAGGGGGACATTCTCCTACGAGCAGTACTTC. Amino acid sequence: CAISESWRGTFSYEQYF.

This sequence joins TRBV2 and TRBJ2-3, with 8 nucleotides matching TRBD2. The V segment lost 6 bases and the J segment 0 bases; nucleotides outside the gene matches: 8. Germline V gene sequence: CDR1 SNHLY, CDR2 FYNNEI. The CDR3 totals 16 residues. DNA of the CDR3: TGTGCCAGCAGCTCCCTAGCGGGTTTAAGCACAGATACGCAGTATTTT. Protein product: CASSSLAGLSTDTQYF.

The CDR3 spells CASSCTVKRGHHGYTF. CDR3 DNA sequence: TGTGCCAGCAGCTGTACGGTAAAGAGAGGCCACCATGGCTACACCTTC. The chain uses TRBV28 and TRBJ1-2; D not resolved. Germline V gene data show CDR1 as MDHEN and CDR2 as SYDVKM. The CDR3 contains 16 residues. V gave up 6 bases and J gave up 6 bases, with 23 bases separating them.

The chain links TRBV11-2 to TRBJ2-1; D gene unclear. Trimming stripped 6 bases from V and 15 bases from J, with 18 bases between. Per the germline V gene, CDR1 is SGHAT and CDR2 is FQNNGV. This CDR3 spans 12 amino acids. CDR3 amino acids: CASRTALDPTFF. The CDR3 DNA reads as TGTGCCAGCAGAACCGCTCTAGACCCGACGTTCTTC.

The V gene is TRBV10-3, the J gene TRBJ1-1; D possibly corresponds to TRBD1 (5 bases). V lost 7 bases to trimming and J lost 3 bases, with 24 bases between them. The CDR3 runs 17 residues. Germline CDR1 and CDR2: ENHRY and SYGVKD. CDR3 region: CAINPGPRVGADTEAFF. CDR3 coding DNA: TGTGCCATCAATCCGGGACCCAGAGTCGGTGCGGACACTGAAGCTTTCTTT.

The CDR3 DNA sequence: TGTGCCAGCAGCATTTCGGGGAACACTGAAGCTTTCTTT. Translated: CASSISGNTEAFF. This rearrangement joins TRBV11-2 to TRBJ1-1; D remains ambiguous. V lost 5 bases and J 1 base, leaving 8 bases between the germline ends. This CDR3 spans 13 amino acids. From germline, CDR1 is SGHAT and CDR2 FQNNGV. Full variable domain (remainder filled in from reference TRBV11-2 and TRBJ1-1): EAGVAQSPRYKIIEKRQSVAFWCNPISGHATLYWYQQILGQGPKLLIQFQNNGVVDDSQLPKDRFSAERLKGVDSTLKIQPAKLEDSAVYLCASSISGNTEAFFGQGTRLTVV.

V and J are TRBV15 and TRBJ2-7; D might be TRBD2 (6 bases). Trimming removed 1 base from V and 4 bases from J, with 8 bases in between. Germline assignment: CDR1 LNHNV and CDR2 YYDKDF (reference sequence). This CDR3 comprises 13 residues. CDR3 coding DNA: TGTGCCACCAGCAGAGCGCGGGGATACGAGCAGTACTTC. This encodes CATSRARGYEQYF.

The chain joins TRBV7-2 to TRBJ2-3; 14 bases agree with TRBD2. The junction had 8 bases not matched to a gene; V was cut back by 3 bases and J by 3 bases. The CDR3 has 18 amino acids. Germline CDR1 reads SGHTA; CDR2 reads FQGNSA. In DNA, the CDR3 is TGTGCCAGCAGCTTTTCACGACTAGCGGGGGGGCCAACAGATACGCAGTATTTT. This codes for CASSFSRLAGGPTDTQYF. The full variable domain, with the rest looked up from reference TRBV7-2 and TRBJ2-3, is GAGVSQSPSNKVTEKGKDVELRCDPISGHTALYWYRQSLGQGLEFLIYFQGNSAPDKSGLPSDRFSAERTGGSVSTLTIQRTQQEDSAVYLCASSFSRLAGGPTDTQYFGPGTRLTVL.

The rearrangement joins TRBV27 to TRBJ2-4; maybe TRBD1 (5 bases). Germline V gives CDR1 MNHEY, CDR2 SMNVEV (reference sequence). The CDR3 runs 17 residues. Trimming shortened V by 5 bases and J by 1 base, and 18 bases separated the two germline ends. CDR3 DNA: TGTGCCAGCAGTATTCCCTGGGGCTCTTGGGCCAAAAACATTCAGTACTTC. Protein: CASSIPWGSWAKNIQYF.

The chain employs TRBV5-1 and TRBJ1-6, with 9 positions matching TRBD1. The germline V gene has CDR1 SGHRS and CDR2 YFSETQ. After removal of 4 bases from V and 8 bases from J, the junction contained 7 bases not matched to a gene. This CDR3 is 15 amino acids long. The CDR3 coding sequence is TGCGCCAGCAGCCCAACCGGGACAGGGTATTCACCCCTCCACTTT. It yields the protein CASSPTGTGYSPLHF.

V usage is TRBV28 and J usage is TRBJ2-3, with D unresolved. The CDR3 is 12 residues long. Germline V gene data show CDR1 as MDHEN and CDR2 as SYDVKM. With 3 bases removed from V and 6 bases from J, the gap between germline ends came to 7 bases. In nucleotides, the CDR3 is TGTGCCAGCAGTTTCGGCCGGGATACGCAGTATTTT. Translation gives CASSFGRDTQYF.

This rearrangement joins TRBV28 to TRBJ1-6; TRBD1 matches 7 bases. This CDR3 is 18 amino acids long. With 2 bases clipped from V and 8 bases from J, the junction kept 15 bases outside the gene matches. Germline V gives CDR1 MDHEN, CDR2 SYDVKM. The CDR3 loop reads CASSLRSPSTGRDSPLHF. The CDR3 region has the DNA TGTGCCAGCAGTTTACGCTCCCCGTCGACAGGGAGGGATTCACCCCTCCACTTT.

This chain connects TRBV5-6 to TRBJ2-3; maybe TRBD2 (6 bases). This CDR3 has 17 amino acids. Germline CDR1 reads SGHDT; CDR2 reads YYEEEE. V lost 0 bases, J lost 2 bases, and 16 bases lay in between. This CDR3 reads CASSLARAGFNTDTQYF. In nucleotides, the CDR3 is TGTGCCAGCAGCTTGGCACGGGCGGGATTTAACACAGATACGCAGTATTTT.

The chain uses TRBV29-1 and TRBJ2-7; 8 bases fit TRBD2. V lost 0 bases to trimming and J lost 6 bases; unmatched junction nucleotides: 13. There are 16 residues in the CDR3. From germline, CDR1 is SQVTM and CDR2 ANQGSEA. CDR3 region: CSVEDSGTPGGVEQYF. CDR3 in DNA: TGCAGCGTTGAAGACTCTGGGACCCCCGGGGGGGTCGAGCAGTACTTC.

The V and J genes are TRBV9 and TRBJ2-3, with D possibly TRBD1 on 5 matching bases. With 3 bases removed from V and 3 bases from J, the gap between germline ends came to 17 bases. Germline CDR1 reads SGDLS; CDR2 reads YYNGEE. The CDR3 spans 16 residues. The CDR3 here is CASSAQGLSWTDTQYF. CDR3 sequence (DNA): TGTGCCAGCAGCGCCCAGGGTCTTTCGTGGACAGATACGCAGTATTTT.